This T cell receptor beta chain originates from a study of regulatory T cells in long-lasting Graves disease (dated by TCRdb to the early 2020s). Concerning the study at large: Persistent Graves' disease was defined as persistently positive TSH receptor autoantibodies together with antithyroid drug treatment for over 5 years. Persistent Graves' disease patients were compared with newly diagnosed Graves' disease patients by peripheral blood TCR sequencing and RNA sequencing. The study was conducted in China and was registered as a clinical trial. A total of approximately 35 samples were covered by TCR sequencing, comprising approximately 13 persistent and 20 newly diagnosed Graves' disease patients. Antithyroid drugs had been taken for about 10.3 years on average by persistent Graves' disease patients in the clinical cohort.

V is cut by 1 base and J by 4 bases, and the space between the germline ends is 13 bases. The CDR1 and CDR2 encoded by the germline V gene are MDHEN and SYDVKM. Inclusive of the bounding cysteine and phenylalanine, the CDR3 is 15 residues long. Only the CDR3 part of the read is kept: 45 bases, read in frame from the first base. This clonotype was counted at least ten times. The clone's antigen remains unknown. No quality values exist for individual bases; no much larger clone is one base distant. Library generation was performed with multiplex PCR. TCRdb records Illumina HiSeq 4000 as the sequencer. CDR3 regions were amplified by Arm-PCR with iRepertoire HTBI primers to construct TCR beta libraries. Before sequencing, the PCR products went through gel purification. Processing in the source paper ran as follows. A total of roughly 67 TRBV and 14 TRBJ segments were identified across samples and were used for gene usage analysis of CDR3 amino acid clonotypes. COPE and FqMerger were used to merge the filtered high-quality paired reads into contigs. BLAST was used to align contigs to IMGT TRBV, TRBD and TRBJ reference genes, with CDR3 defined following IMGT. Highly expanded clones were defined as clonotypes with a frequency above 0.1%. Repertoire diversity was measured by Shannon entropy, and V-J evenness by the Gini coefficient. Clonotypes shared by more than one individual were considered public. TCRdb's own reprocessing of the public reads used fastp at Q25 and MiXCR and kept productive beta chains. Every CDR3 protein is listed once, alongside the most common genes and DNA of its rows. TCRdb, not the authors, supplied the V and J calls. In this sample the table shows more than 650,000 distinct CDR3 sequences, 25% to 35% of which occur a single time. Around 42% of the sample rests with the top ten.

The intended sense of this specimen's time point label: persistent/refractory GD, antithyroid drugs over 5 years with positive TRAb. For both TCR sequencing and RNA sequencing, RNA was extracted from PBMCs in TRIzol. The diagnosis of Graves' disease followed American Thyroid Association guidelines. The patients came from an endocrinology department in Xi'an, China. From each patient, approximately 9.9 milliliters of peripheral blood was collected into an EDTA anticoagulant tube. PBMCs were isolated by Ficoll Paque Plus density gradient separation without further T cell sorting. An Agilent 2100 Bioanalyzer and agarose gel were used to assess RNA quality, and a NanoDrop 2000 was used to measure RNA concentration. Paper-wide results and their limitations: The authors noted that the small sample size was a limitation that may lower accuracy. TRBV28, TRBJ1-2 and TRBJ2-5 were preferentially used in persistent disease, while TRBV20-1 and TRBJ2-1 were favored in newly diagnosed disease. The study examined only peripheral blood because the primary lesion, thyroid tissue, could not be accessed. More public clonotypes were shared among persistent patients (2,741) than among newly diagnosed patients (more than 900). Persistent Graves' disease patients showed lower TCR Shannon entropy and fewer highly expanded clones than newly diagnosed patients, suggesting clonal expansion. Only the TCR beta chain was sequenced and analyzed.

The source is a female donor with Graves disease. Source: peripheral blood mononuclear cells (PBMCs), taken when the disease was refractory, from a patient treated with antithyroid drugs. The sequence joins TRBV28 to TRBJ1-2; no confident D gene assignment can be made. Read as DNA, the sequence is TGTGCCAGCAGTTTATTCATTACAGTAGGCTATGGCTACACCTTC. Translated, it reads CASSLFITVGYGYTF.